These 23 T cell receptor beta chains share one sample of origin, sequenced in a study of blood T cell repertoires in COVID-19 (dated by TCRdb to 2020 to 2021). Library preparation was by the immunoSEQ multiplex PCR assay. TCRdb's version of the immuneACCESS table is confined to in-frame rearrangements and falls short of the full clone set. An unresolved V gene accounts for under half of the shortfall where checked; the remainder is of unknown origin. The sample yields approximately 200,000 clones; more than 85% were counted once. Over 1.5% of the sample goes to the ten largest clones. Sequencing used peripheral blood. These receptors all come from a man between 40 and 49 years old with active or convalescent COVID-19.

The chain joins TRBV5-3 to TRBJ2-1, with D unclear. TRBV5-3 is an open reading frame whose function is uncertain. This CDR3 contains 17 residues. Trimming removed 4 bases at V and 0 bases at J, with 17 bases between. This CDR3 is CARSPKERLASYNEQFF. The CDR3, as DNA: TGTGCCAGAAGCCCTAAAGAGAGACTGGCCTCCTACAATGAGCAGTTCTTC.

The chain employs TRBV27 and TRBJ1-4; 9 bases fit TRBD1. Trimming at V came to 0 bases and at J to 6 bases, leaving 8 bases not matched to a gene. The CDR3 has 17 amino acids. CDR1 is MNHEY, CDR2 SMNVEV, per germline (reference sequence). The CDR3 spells CASSLSIGGQGYEKLFF. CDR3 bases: TGTGCCAGCAGTTTATCTATCGGGGGACAGGGCTATGAAAAACTGTTTTTT. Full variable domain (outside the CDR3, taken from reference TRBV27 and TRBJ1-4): EAQVTQNPRYLITVTGKKLTVTCSQNMNHEYMSWYRQDPGLGLRQIYYSMNVEVTDKGDVPEGYKVSRKEKRNFPLILESPSPNQTSLYFCASSLSIGGQGYEKLFFGSGTQLSVL.

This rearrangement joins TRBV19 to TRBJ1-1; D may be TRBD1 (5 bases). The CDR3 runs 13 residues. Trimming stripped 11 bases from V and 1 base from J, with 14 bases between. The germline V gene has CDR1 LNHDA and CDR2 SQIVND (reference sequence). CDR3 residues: CAAEGRANTEAFF. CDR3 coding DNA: TGTGCCGCCGAGGGGAGGGCGAACACTGAAGCTTTCTTT. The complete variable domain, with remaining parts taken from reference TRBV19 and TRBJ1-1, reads DGGITQSPKYLFRKEGQNVTLSCEQNLNHDAMYWYRQDPGQGLRLIYYSQIVNDFQKGDIAEGYSVSREKKESFPLTVTSAQKNPTAFYLCAAEGRANTEAFFGQGTRLTVV.

CDR3: CASRTGQGAYEQYF. CDR3 nucleotide sequence: TGTGCCAGTAGAACGGGACAGGGGGCTTACGAGCAGTACTTC. The V call is TRBV19, the J call TRBJ2-7, with TRBD1 matching 12 bases. The CDR3 is 14 residues long. From germline, CDR1 is LNHDA and CDR2 SQIVND (reference sequence). Germline trimming cut 6 bases from V and 4 bases from J; bases unmatched to any gene: 4.

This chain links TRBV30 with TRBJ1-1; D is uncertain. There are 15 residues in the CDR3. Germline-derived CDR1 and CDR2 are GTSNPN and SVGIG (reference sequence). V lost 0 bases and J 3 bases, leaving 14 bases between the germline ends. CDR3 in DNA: TGTGCCTGGAGTGTAAGGGAGGGCGCTTACACTGAAGCTTTCTTT. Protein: CAWSVREGAYTEAFF.

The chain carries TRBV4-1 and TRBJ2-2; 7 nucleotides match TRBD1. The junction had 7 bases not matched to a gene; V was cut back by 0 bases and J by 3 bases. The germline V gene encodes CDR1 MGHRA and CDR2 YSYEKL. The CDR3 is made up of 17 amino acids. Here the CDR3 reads CASSQDLGRGYTGELFF. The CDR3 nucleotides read TGCGCCAGCAGCCAAGATCTGGGCAGGGGGTACACCGGGGAGCTGTTTTTT.

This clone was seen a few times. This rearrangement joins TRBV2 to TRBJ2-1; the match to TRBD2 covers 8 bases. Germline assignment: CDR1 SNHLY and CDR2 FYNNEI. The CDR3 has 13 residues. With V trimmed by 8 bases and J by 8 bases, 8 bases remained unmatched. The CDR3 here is CASQPGGGYEQFF. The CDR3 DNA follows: TGTGCCAGCCAACCCGGCGGGGGGTATGAGCAGTTCTTC.

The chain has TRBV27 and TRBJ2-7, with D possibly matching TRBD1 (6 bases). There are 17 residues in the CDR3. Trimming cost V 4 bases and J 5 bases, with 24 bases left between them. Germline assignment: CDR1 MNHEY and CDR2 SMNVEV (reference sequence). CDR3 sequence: CASSSTQRGGAWDEQYF. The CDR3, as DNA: TGTGCCAGCAGTTCGACTCAGCGTGGGGGCGCTTGGGACGAGCAGTACTTC.

The CDR3: CASSYRGIYGYTF. The CDR3 nucleotides are TGTGCCAGCAGTTACCGGGGGATCTATGGCTACACCTTC. The chain links TRBV6-6 to TRBJ1-2, with D perhaps matching TRBD1 (5 bases). Trimming left V 2 bases short and J 4 bases short, with 8 bases between. Germline values: CDR1 MNHNY, CDR2 SVGAGI (reference sequence). The CDR3 is 13 amino acids.

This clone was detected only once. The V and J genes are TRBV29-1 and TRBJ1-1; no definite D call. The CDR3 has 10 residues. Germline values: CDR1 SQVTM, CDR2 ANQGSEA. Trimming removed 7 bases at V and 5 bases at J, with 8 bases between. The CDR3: CSDTGTEAFF. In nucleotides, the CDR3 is TGCAGCGATACCGGGACTGAAGCTTTCTTT.

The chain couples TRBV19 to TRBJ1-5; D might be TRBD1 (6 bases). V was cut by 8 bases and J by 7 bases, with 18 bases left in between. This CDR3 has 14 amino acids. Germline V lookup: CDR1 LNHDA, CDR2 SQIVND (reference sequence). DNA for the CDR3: TGTGCCAGTTCCTTAGGGGGTGGCAGGCAGCCCCAGCATTTT. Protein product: CASSLGGGRQPQHF.

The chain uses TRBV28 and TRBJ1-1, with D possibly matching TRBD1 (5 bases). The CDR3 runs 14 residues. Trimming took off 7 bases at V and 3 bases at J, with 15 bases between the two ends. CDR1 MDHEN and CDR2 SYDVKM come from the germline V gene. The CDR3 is CASTTQGGYTEAFF. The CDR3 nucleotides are TGTGCCAGCACCACTCAGGGAGGGTACACTGAAGCTTTCTTT.

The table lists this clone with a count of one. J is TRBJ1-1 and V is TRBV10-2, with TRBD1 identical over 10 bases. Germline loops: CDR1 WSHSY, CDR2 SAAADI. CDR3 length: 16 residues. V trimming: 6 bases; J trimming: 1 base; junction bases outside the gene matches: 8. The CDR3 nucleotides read TGCGCCAGCAGCCTCTTGGGGGACAGGGGGAACACTGAAGCTTTCTTT. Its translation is CASSLLGDRGNTEAFF.

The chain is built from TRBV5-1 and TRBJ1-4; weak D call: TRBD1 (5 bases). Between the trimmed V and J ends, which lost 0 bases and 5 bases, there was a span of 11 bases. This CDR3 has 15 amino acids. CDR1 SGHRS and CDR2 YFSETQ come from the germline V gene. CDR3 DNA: TGCGCCAGCAGCTTGGGTGGGGCGATGAATGAAAAACTGTTTTTT. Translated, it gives CASSLGGAMNEKLFF.

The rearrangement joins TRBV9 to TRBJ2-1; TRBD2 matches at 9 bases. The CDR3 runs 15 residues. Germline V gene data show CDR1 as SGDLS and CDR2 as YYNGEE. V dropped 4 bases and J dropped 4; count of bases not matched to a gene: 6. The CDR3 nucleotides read TGTGCCAGCAGCCTATCGACTAGCGGTTACAATGAGCAGTTCTTC. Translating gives CASSLSTSGYNEQFF.

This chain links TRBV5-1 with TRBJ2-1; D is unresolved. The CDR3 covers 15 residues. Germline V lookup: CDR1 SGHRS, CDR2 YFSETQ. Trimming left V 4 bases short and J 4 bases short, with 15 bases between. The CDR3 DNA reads TGCGCCAGCAGCCTTGTCTATGCCTTTTACAATGAGCAGTTCTTC. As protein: CASSLVYAFYNEQFF.

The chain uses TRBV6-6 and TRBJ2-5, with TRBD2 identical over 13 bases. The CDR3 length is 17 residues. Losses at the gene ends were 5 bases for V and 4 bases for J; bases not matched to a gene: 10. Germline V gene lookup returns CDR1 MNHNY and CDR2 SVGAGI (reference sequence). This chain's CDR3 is CASSRGLAGEEGETQYF. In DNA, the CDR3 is TGTGCCAGCAGTCGAGGACTAGCGGGAGAGGAAGGAGAGACCCAGTACTTC.

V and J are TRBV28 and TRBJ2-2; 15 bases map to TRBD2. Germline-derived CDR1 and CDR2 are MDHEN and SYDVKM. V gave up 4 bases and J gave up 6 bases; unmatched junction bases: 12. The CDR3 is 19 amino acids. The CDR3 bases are TGTGCCAGCAGTTCATACTGGACTAGCGGGGGGGCGCCCCCCGGGGAGCTGTTTTTT. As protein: CASSSYWTSGGAPPGELFF.

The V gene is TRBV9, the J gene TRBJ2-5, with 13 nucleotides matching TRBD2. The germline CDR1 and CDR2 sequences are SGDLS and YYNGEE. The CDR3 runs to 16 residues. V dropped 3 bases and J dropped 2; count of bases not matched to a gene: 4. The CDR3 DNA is TGTGCCAGCAGCGCCACGGGACTAGCGGGACAAGAGACCCAGTACTTC. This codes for CASSATGLAGQETQYF.

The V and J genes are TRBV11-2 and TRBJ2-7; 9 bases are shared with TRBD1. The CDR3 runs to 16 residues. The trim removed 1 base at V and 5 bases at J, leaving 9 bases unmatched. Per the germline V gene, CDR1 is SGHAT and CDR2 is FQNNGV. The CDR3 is CASSLAPGQGRNEQYF. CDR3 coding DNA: TGTGCCAGCAGCTTAGCACCGGGACAGGGAAGAAACGAGCAGTACTTC.

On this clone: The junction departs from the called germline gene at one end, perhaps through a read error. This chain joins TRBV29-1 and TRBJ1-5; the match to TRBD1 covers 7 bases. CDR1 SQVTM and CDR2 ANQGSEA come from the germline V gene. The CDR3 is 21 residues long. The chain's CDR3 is CSLDGGQGGNMPYYKYQPQHF. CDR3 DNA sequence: TGCAGCCTTGATGGGGGGCAGGGGGGCAATATGCCTTACTACAAATATCAGCCCCAGCATTTT.

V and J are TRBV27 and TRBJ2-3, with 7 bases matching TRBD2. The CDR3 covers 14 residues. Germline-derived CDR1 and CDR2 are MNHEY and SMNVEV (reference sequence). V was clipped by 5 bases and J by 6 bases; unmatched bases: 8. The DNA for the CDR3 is TGTGCCAGCAGTCGCCCCAGCGGGGTGGATACGCAGTATTTT. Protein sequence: CASSRPSGVDTQYF.

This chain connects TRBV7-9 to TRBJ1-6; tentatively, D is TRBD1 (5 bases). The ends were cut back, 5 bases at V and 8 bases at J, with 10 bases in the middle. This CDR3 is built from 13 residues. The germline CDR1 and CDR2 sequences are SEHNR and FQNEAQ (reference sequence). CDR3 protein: CASSLGGDSPLHF. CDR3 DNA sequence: TGTGCCAGCAGCCTGGGGGGAGATTCACCCCTCCACTTT.